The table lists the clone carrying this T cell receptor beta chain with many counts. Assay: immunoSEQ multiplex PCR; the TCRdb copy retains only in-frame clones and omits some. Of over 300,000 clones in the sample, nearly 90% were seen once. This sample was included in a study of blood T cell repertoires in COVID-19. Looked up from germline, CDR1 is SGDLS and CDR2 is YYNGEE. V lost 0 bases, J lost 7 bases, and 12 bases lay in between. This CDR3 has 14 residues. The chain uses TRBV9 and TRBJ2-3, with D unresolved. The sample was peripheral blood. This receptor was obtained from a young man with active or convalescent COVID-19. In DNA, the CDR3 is TGTGCCAGCAGCGTAGTTGGCCAGGCCTATACGCAGTATTTT. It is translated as CASSVVGQAYTQYF. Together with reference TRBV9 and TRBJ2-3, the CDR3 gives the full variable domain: DSGVTQTPKHLITATGQRVTLRCSPRSGDLSVYWYQQSLDQGLQFLIQYYNGEERAKGNILERFSAQQFPDLHSELNLSSLELGDSALYFCASSVVGQAYTQYFGPGTRLTVL.